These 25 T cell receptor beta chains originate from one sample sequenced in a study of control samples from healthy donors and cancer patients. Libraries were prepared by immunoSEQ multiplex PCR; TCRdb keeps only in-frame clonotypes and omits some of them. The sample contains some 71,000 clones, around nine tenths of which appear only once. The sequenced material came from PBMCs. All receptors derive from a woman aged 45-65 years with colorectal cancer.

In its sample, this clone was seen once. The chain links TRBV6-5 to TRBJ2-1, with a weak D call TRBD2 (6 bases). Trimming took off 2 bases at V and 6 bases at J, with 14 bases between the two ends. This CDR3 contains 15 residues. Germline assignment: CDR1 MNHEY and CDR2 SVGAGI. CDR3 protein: CASSYGDLAANEQFF. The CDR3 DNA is TGTGCCAGCAGTTACGGGGACTTGGCGGCCAATGAGCAGTTCTTC.

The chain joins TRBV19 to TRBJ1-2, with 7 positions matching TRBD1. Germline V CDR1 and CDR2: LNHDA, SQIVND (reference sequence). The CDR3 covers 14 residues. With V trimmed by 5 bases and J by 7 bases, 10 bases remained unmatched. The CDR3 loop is CASSGGTEFVGYTF. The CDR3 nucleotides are TGTGCCAGTAGTGGGGGGACAGAATTTGTTGGCTACACCTTC. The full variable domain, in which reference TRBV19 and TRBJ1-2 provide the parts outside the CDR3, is DGGITQSPKYLFRKEGQNVTLSCEQNLNHDAMYWYRQDPGQGLRLIYYSQIVNDFQKGDIAEGYSVSREKKESFPLTVTSAQKNPTAFYLCASSGGTEFVGYTFGSGTRLTVV.

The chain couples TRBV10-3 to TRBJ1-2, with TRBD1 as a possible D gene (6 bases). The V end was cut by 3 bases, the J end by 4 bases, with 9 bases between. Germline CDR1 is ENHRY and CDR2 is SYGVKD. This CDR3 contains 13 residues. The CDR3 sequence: CAISEQGLYGYTF. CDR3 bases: TGTGCCATCAGTGAACAGGGCCTCTATGGCTACACCTTC.

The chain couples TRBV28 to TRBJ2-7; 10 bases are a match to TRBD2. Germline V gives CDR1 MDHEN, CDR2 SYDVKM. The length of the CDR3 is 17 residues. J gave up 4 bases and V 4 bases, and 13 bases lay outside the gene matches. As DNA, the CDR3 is TGTGCCAGCAGTTCGGAGTTAAAGCGGGAGGGCCGGTACGAGCAGTACTTC. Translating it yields CASSSELKREGRYEQYF.

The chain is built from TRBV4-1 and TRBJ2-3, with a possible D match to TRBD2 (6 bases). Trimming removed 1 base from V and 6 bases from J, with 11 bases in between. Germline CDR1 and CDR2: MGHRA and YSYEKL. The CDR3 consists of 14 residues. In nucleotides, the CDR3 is TGCGCCAGCAGCCAAGTAACCGGAGGGGATACGCAGTATTTT. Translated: CASSQVTGGDTQYF.

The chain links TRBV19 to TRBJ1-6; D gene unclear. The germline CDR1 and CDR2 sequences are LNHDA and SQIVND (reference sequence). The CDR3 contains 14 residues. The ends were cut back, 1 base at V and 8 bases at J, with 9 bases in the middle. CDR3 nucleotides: TGTGCCAGTAGTATAGCAAGGAGTGATTCACCCCTCCACTTT. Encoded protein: CASSIARSDSPLHF.

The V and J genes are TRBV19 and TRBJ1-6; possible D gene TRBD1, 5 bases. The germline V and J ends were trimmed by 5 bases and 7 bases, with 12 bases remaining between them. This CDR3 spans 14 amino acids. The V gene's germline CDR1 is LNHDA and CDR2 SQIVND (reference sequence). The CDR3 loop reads CASSVDSTNSPLHF. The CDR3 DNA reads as TGTGCCAGTAGTGTCGACAGTACCAATTCACCCCTCCACTTT.

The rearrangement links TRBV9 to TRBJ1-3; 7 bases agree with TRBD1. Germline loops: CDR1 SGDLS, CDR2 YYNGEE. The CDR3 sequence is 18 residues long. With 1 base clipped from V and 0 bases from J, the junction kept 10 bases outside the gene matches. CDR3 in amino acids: CASSVWDRVVSSGNTIYF. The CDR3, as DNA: TGTGCCAGCAGCGTATGGGACAGAGTAGTTTCCTCTGGAAACACCATATATTTT.

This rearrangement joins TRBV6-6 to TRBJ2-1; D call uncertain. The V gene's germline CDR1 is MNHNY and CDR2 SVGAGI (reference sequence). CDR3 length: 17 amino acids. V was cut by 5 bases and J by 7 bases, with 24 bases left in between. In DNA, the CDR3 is TGTGCCAGCAGTCAGCATTCCGGGCCCACTAAGTCAAATGAGCAGTTCTTC. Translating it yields CASSQHSGPTKSNEQFF.

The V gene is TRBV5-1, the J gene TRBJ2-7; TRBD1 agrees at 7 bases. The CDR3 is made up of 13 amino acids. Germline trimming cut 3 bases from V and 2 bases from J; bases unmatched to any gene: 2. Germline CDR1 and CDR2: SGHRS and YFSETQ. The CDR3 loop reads CASSSTGTYEQYF. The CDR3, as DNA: TGCGCCAGCAGCTCGACAGGGACCTACGAGCAGTACTTC.

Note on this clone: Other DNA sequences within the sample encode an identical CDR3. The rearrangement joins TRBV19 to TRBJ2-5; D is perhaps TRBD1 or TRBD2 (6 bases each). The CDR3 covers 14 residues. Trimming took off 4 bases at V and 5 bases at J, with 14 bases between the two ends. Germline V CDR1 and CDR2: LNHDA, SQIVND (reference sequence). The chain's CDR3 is CASSSRLGGETQYF. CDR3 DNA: TGTGCCAGTAGTAGCCGACTAGGGGGGGAGACCCAGTACTTC.

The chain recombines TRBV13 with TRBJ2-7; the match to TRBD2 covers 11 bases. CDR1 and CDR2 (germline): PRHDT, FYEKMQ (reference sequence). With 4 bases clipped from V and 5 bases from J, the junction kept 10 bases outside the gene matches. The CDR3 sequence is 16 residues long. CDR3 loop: CASSYAGTSGPDEQYF. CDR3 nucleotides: TGTGCCAGCAGCTATGCCGGGACTAGCGGACCTGACGAGCAGTACTTC. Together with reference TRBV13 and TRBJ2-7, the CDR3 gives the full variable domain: AAGVIQSPRHLIKEKRETATLKCYPIPRHDTVYWYQQGPGQDPQFLISFYEKMQSDKGSIPDRFSAQQFSDYHSELNMSSLELGDSALYFCASSYAGTSGPDEQYFGPGTRLTVT.

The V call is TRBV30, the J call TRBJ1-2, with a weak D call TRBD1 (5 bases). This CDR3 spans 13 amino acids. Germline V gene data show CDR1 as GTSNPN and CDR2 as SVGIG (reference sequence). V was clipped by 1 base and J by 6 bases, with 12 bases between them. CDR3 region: CAWSERFRDGYTF. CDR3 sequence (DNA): TGTGCCTGGAGTGAAAGGTTCAGGGATGGCTACACCTTC. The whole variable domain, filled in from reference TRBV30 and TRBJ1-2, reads SQTIHQWPATLVQPVGSPLSLECTVEGTSNPNLYWYRQAAGRGLQLLFYSVGIGQISSEVPQNLSASRPQDRQFILSSKKLLLSDSGFYLCAWSERFRDGYTFGSGTRLTVV.

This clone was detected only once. The CDR3 nucleotides are TGTGCCAGCAGCACCCGCGGTGGGGCATCTGGAAACACCATATATTTT. It is translated as CASSTRGGASGNTIYF. This chain uses TRBV28 with TRBJ1-3; weak D call: TRBD1 (5 bases). This CDR3 has 16 residues. The V gene's germline CDR1 is MDHEN and CDR2 SYDVKM. V lost 6 bases and J lost 1, with 16 bases in between.

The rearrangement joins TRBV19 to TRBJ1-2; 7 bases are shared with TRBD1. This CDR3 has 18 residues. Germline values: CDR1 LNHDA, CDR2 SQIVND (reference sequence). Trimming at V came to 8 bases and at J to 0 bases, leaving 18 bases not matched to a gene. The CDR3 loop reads CASSTTGSPQEPNYGYTF. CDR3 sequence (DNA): TGTGCCAGTTCGACGACAGGGTCCCCCCAAGAGCCTAACTATGGCTACACCTTC.

CDR3 sequence: CASMSRDRGSRNTIYF. The CDR3 DNA reads as TGTGCCAGCATGAGCCGGGACAGGGGATCCAGGAACACCATATATTTT. This chain connects TRBV21-1 to TRBJ1-3; TRBD1, the table's D call, lacks a check against the DNA. TRBV21-1 is a pseudogene. This CDR3 is 16 amino acids long.

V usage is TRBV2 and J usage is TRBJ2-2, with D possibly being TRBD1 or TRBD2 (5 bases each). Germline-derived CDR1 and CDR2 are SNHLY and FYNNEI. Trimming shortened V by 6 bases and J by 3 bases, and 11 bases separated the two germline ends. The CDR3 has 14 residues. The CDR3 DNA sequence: TGTGCCAGCAGACGGGGCCCGGACACCGGGGAGCTGTTTTTT. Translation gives CASRRGPDTGELFF.

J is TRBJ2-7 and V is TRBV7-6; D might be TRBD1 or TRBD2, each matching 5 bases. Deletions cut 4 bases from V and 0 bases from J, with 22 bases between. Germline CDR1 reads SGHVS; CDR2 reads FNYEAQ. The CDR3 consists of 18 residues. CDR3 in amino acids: CASSSHPRPGRHSYEQYF. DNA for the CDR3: TGTGCCAGCAGCTCCCACCCCCGGCCGGGACGGCACTCCTACGAGCAGTACTTC.

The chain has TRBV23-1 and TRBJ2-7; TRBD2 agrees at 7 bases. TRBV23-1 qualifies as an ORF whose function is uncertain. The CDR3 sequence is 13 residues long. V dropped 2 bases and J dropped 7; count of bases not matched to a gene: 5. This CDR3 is CASSQGDYGEQYF. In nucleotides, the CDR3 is TGCGCCAGCAGTCAAGGGGACTACGGTGAGCAGTACTTC.

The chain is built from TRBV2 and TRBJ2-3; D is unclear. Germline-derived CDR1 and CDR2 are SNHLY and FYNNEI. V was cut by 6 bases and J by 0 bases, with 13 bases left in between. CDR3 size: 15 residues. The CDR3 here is CASRDFTASTDTQYF. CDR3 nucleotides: TGTGCCAGCAGGGATTTTACGGCTAGCACAGATACGCAGTATTTT. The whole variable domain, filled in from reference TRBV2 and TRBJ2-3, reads EPEVTQTPSHQVTQMGQEVILRCVPISNHLYFYWYRQILGQKVEFLVSFYNNEISEKSEIFDDQFSVERPDGSNFTLKIRSTKLEDSAMYFCASRDFTASTDTQYFGPGTRLTVL.

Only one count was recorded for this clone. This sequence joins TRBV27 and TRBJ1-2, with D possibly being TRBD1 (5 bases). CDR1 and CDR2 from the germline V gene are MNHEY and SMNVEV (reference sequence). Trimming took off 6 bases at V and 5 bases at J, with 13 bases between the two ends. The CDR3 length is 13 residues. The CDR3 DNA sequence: TGTGCCAGCAGCTTGTGGGGCGGGTATGGCTACACCTTC. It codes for CASSLWGGYGYTF.

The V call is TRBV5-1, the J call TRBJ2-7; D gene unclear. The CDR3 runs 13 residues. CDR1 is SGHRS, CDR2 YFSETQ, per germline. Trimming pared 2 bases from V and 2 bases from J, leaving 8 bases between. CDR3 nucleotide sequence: TGCGCCAGCAGCTTCTCTACTACCTACGAGCAGTACTTC. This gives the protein CASSFSTTYEQYF.

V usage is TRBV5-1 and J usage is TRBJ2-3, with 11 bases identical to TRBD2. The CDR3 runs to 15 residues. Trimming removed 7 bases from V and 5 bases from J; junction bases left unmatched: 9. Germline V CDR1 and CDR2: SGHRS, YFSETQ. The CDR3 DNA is TGCGCCAGCGGAGATAGCGGGGGGGCGGTAGATACGCAGTATTTT. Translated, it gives CASGDSGGAVDTQYF.

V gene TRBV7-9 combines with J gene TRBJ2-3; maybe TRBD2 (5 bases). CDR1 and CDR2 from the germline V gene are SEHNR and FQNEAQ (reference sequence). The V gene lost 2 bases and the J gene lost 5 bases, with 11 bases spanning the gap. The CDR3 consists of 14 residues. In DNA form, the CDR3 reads TGTGCCAGCAGCTTATCGGGATTAGGAGATACGCAGTATTTT. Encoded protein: CASSLSGLGDTQYF.

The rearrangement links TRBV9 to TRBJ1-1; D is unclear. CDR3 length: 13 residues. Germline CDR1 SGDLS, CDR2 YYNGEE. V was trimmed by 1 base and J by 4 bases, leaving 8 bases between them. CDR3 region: CASSVTLGTEAFF. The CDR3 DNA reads TGTGCCAGCAGCGTAACCCTTGGCACTGAAGCTTTCTTT. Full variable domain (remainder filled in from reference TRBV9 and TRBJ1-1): DSGVTQTPKHLITATGQRVTLRCSPRSGDLSVYWYQQSLDQGLQFLIQYYNGEERAKGNILERFSAQQFPDLHSELNLSSLELGDSALYFCASSVTLGTEAFFGQGTRLTVV.